Following are 15 T cell receptor beta chains from one sample sequenced in a study of PD-1 blockade in classical Hodgkin lymphoma. Method: immunoSEQ multiplex PCR; TCRdb's copy keeps in-frame clones and lacks some. Of approximately 21,000 clones in the sample, 65% to 75% were seen once. Every patient experienced relapse after autologous stem cell transplantation, and brentuximab vedotin exposure varied. The sample consisted of peripheral blood mononuclear cells (PBMCs), taken at baseline. Every receptor here comes from a human donor with classical Hodgkin lymphoma.

This clone is termed medium-sized. The V and J genes are TRBV7-9 and TRBJ1-5, with TRBD1 as a possible D gene (5 bases). CDR1 and CDR2 from the germline V gene are SEHNR and FQNEAQ (reference sequence). The V end was cut by 4 bases, the J end by 2 bases, with 12 bases between. The CDR3 extends over 15 amino acids. The chain's CDR3 is CASSSATGGNQPQHF. In DNA, the CDR3 is TGTGCCAGCAGCTCGGCAACGGGGGGCAATCAGCCCCAGCATTTT.

The rearrangement uses TRBV2 and TRBJ2-5; D is tentatively TRBD1 or TRBD2 (5 bases each). From germline, CDR1 is SNHLY and CDR2 FYNNEI. CDR3 length: 14 amino acids. The V end lost 2 bases, the J end lost 5 bases, and 12 bases lay between the germline ends. CDR3 sequence: CASSELPGRETQYF. The CDR3 DNA sequence: TGTGCCAGCAGTGAATTGCCGGGGCGGGAGACCCAGTACTTC. Using reference TRBV2 and TRBJ2-5 for the parts outside the CDR3, the full variable domain is EPEVTQTPSHQVTQMGQEVILRCVPISNHLYFYWYRQILGQKVEFLVSFYNNEISEKSEIFDDQFSVERPDGSNFTLKIRSTKLEDSAMYFCASSELPGRETQYFGPGTRLLVL.

The chain combines TRBV15 with TRBJ2-7; 10 nucleotides match TRBD1. Germline CDR1 and CDR2: LNHNV and YYDKDF (reference sequence). This CDR3 has 17 amino acids. Trimming took 2 bases from V and 4 from J; bases not matched to a gene: 11. In nucleotides, the CDR3 is TGTGCCACCAGCAGAACGTCGGGACAGGGGACGGGTTACGAGCAGTACTTC. It specifies CATSRTSGQGTGYEQYF.

As to this clone: This same CDR3 is encoded by further DNA sequences in the sample. This chain uses TRBV28 with TRBJ2-2; D gene uncertain. Germline V gene data show CDR1 as MDHEN and CDR2 as SYDVKM. The CDR3 runs 12 residues. V shed 2 bases and J shed 4 bases, with 2 bases lying between them. CDR3 in DNA: TGTGCCAGCAGTTTAGGCACCGGGGAGCTGTTTTTT. It codes for CASSLGTGELFF.

The chain joins TRBV4-3 to TRBJ1-1; D is undetermined. The CDR3 extends over 13 amino acids. Germline CDR1 reads LGHNA; CDR2 reads YSLEER. The V and J ends lost 0 bases and 8 bases respectively, with 10 bases between them. This chain's CDR3 is CASSQDPGREAFF. The DNA for the CDR3 is TGCGCCAGCAGCCAAGATCCGGGAAGAGAAGCTTTCTTT.

Concerning this clone itself: Distinct nucleotide sequences in the sample also encode this CDR3. The V call is TRBV5-1, the J call TRBJ2-1; weak D call: TRBD2 (5 bases). Germline lookup yields CDR1 SGHRS and CDR2 YFSETQ. Trimming took 0 bases from V and 3 from J, leaving 10 bases between them. This CDR3 is 15 amino acids long. CDR3 region: CASSLAGISYNEQFF. CDR3 sequence (DNA): TGCGCCAGCAGCTTGGCCGGGATTAGCTACAATGAGCAGTTCTTC.

The V gene is TRBV11-2, the J gene TRBJ1-2; TRBD1 matches 9 bases. The J segment lost 3 bases and the V segment lost 1 base, leaving 6 bases of the junction unmatched. Per germline, CDR1 SGHAT and CDR2 FQNNGV. The CDR3 totals 16 residues. The CDR3 nucleotides read TGTGCCAGCAGCTTAGGCCACAGGGGGCCCCACTATGGCTACACCTTC. Protein sequence: CASSLGHRGPHYGYTF.

V usage is TRBV10-3 and J usage is TRBJ2-5; 7 bases align to TRBD2. The CDR3 sequence is 15 residues long. Per the germline V gene, CDR1 is ENHRY and CDR2 is SYGVKD. Germline trimming cut 3 bases from V and 4 bases from J; bases unmatched to any gene: 8. This CDR3 reads CAISDTGGTGETQYF. The CDR3 DNA sequence: TGTGCCATCAGTGACACCGGGGGGACGGGAGAGACCCAGTACTTC.

CDR3 sequence reads: CASSLLSSINEQFF. The CDR3 nucleotides are TGTGCCAGCAGCTTATTATCTAGCATAAATGAGCAGTTCTTC. The rearrangement joins TRBV7-2 to TRBJ2-1; tentative D call: TRBD2 (5 bases). With 2 bases removed from V and 7 bases from J, the gap between germline ends came to 12 bases. Germline V gives CDR1 SGHTA, CDR2 FQGNSA. The CDR3 loop spans 14 amino acids.

The rearrangement uses TRBV7-2 and TRBJ1-2; D call uncertain. V gave up 1 base and J gave up 7 bases, with 16 bases separating them. The germline V gene has CDR1 SGHTA and CDR2 FQGNSA. The CDR3 consists of 15 residues. CDR3 coding DNA: TGTGCCAGCAGCTTAGTCTTGACGGGAGCGAGTGGCTACACCTTC. Its protein product is CASSLVLTGASGYTF.

This clone was detected a few times. The rearrangement uses TRBV30 and TRBJ1-5; 12 positions match TRBD1. V gave up 2 bases and J gave up 1 base; unmatched junction bases: 6. CDR3 size: 17 residues. Germline V gene sequence: CDR1 GTSNPN, CDR2 SVGIG (reference sequence). CDR3: CAWSYGTGGLSNQPQHF. Written as DNA, the CDR3 is TGTGCCTGGAGTTACGGGACAGGGGGCTTGAGCAATCAGCCCCAGCATTTT.

The J gene is TRBJ1-2, the V gene TRBV2; TRBD1 might be the D (6 bases). The CDR3 runs to 14 residues. Per the germline V gene, CDR1 is SNHLY and CDR2 is FYNNEI. V was shortened by 7 bases and J by 4 bases, with 16 bases between the two germline ends. The DNA for the CDR3 is TGTGCCAGCACTAATGGGGGGCGCAGCTATGGCTACACCTTC. It specifies CASTNGGRSYGYTF.

J is TRBJ1-1 and V is TRBV7-9; a possible D gene is TRBD1 (6 bases). Germline V gene lookup returns CDR1 SEHNR and CDR2 FQNEAQ (reference sequence). V was pared by 5 bases and J by 0 bases, with 16 bases between. The CDR3 length is 16 residues. The CDR3 sequence is CASSPTLRDMNTEAFF. The DNA of the CDR3 is TGTGCCAGCAGCCCAACGCTCAGGGACATGAACACTGAAGCTTTCTTT.

This sequence joins TRBV28 and TRBJ1-1; D is undetermined. Germline V gene sequence: CDR1 MDHEN, CDR2 SYDVKM. CDR3 size: 14 residues. V lost 6 bases and J lost 5, with 16 bases in between. Here the CDR3 reads CASSPPDGGTEAFF. The CDR3 DNA follows: TGTGCCAGCAGCCCACCTGATGGTGGGACTGAAGCTTTCTTT.

The rearrangement joins TRBV5-8 to TRBJ1-6; no clear D. The CDR3 has 14 amino acids. Germline assignment: CDR1 SGHTS and CDR2 YDEGEE. The V end was cut by 4 bases, the J end by 6 bases, with 11 bases between. The CDR3 region is CASSIAQLNSPLHF. The CDR3 coding sequence is TGTGCCAGCAGCATCGCTCAGCTTAATTCACCCCTCCACTTT.